Included here is one TCR beta chain sequence, with context. Original data processing: Quantification of nucleated cells was approximated via reference gene primer amplification. Data came from immunoSEQ multiplex PCR; TCRdb stores just in-frame clones and leaves some out. That table supplies the V and J calls and clone size; D and trimming were determined from the DNA. The sample consists of 90,000 to 100,000 clones, 87% of them appearing once. These data belong to a study of blood T cell repertoires in COVID-19. In the study overall: Some COVID-19 samples were acute and others convalescent; all came from the United States, Italy and Spain. Sources were T cells, B-cell-depleted T cells, or PBMCs; the material itself was cDNA or gDNA.

CDR3 length: 16 residues. J was trimmed by 2 bases and V by 3 bases; bases with no gene match: 4. Looked up from germline, CDR1 is MGHRA and CDR2 is YSYEKL. This clonotype originated in a human donor in a cohort sampled during active COVID-19. Sequences were obtained from peripheral blood. V is TRBV4-1 and J is TRBJ2-6; 7 nucleotides line up with TRBD1. CDR3 amino acids: CASSHEGAAGANVLTF. CDR3 sequence (DNA): TGCGCCAGCAGCCACGAGGGGGCGGCTGGGGCCAACGTCCTGACTTTC.